This is a list of T cell receptor beta chains from one sample in a study of shared clonotypes between healthy human individuals. Assay: immunoSEQ multiplex PCR; the TCRdb copy retains only in-frame clones and omits some. The sample shows about 480,000 clones, 79% of them seen only once. The sequenced sample was PBMCs. The receptors stem from a woman aged 35 to 49 in good health. Some clones in this sample may be carry-over from other donors' samples. Each CDR3 is given with its conserved first and last residue. Each record gives: V gene, J gene, clone size, D gene, CDR3 protein, CDR3 DNA. D genes are given only for firm matches. Some rows mark clone size as missing; the rest say once, few, many or name a class of expanded clone.

V gene: TRBV5-1; J gene: TRBJ2-3; clone size: .; D gene: TRBD2; CDR3 protein: CASSSKLAAGSTDTQYF; CDR3 DNA: TGCGCCAGCAGCTCCAAACTAGCGGCGGGGAGTACAGATACGCAGTATTTT
V gene: TRBV5-8; J gene: TRBJ2-6; clone size: .; D gene: .; CDR3 protein: CASSRPVFPGANVLTF; CDR3 DNA: TGTGCCAGCAGCCGCCCGGTGTTCCCTGGGGCCAACGTCCTGACTTTC
V gene: TRBV11-2; J gene: TRBJ2-1; clone size: .; D gene: TRBD2; CDR3 protein: CASSSFSGNRGEQFF; CDR3 DNA: TGTGCCAGCAGCTCCTTTAGCGGGAACCGGGGAGAGCAGTTCTTC
V gene: TRBV30; J gene: TRBJ2-7; clone size: .; D gene: .; CDR3 protein: CAWSPGSSYEQYF; CDR3 DNA: TGTGCCTGGAGCCCGGGTTCCTCCTACGAGCAGTACTTC
V gene: TRBV5-1; J gene: TRBJ1-2; clone size: .; D gene: TRBD1; CDR3 protein: CASSPGQGDYGYTF; CDR3 DNA: TGCGCCAGCAGCCCCGGACAGGGAGACTATGGCTACACCTTC
V gene: TRBV25-1; J gene: TRBJ2-3; clone size: once; D gene: .; CDR3 protein: CAISSRGDTQYF; CDR3 DNA: TGTGCCATCTCTTCCCGGGGAGATACGCAGTATTTT
V gene: TRBV6-5; J gene: TRBJ1-2; clone size: .; D gene: .; CDR3 protein: CASRTSRILTGGYTF; CDR3 DNA: TGTGCCAGCAGAACCTCCAGGATACTAACGGGTGGCTACACCTTC
V gene: TRBV2; J gene: TRBJ2-3; clone size: .; D gene: TRBD2; CDR3 protein: CASRAGGGTDTQYF; CDR3 DNA: TGTGCCAGCAGGGCGGGAGGGGGCACAGATACGCAGTATTTT
V gene: TRBV28; J gene: TRBJ1-5; clone size: .; D gene: .; CDR3 protein: CASSWTENQPQHF; CDR3 DNA: TGTGCCAGCAGCTGGACAGAAAATCAGCCCCAGCATTTT
V gene: TRBV5-1; J gene: TRBJ2-7; clone size: .; D gene: .; CDR3 protein: CASSLGILGGSYEQYF; CDR3 DNA: TGCGCCAGCAGCCTCGGGATTCTCGGGGGCTCCTACGAGCAGTACTTC
V gene: TRBV7-2; J gene: TRBJ2-2; clone size: .; D gene: TRBD2; CDR3 protein: CAIRSGRGYRSTGELFF; CDR3 DNA: TGTGCCATCCGTAGCGGGAGGGGGTATCGTAGCACCGGGGAGCTGTTTTTT
V gene: TRBV28; J gene: TRBJ2-1; clone size: .; D gene: .; CDR3 protein: CASSLGSDRNNEQFF; CDR3 DNA: TGTGCCAGCAGTTTAGGGTCAGACAGAAACAATGAGCAGTTCTTC
V gene: TRBV7-7; J gene: TRBJ2-1; clone size: many; D gene: .; CDR3 protein: CASSLGAGSEQFF; CDR3 DNA: TGTGCCAGCAGCTTAGGGGCAGGGAGTGAGCAGTTCTTC
V gene: TRBV28; J gene: TRBJ2-1; clone size: .; D gene: .; CDR3 protein: CASGRRGGGGYEQFF; CDR3 DNA: TGTGCCAGCGGCCGTCGAGGAGGGGGTGGATATGAGCAGTTCTTC
V gene: TRBV5-4; J gene: TRBJ2-3; clone size: .; D gene: TRBD1; CDR3 protein: CASSLDGGQGASDTQYF; CDR3 DNA: TGTGCCAGCAGCTTGGATGGGGGACAGGGGGCCTCAGATACGCAGTATTTT
V gene: TRBV19; J gene: TRBJ1-5; clone size: .; D gene: .; CDR3 protein: CASSIRGFNQPQHF; CDR3 DNA: TGTGCCAGTAGTATTAGGGGGTTCAATCAGCCCCAGCATTTT
V gene: TRBV28; J gene: TRBJ1-1; clone size: .; D gene: .; CDR3 protein: CASSLNRVAFF; CDR3 DNA: TGTGCCAGCAGTTTGAACCGGGTGGCTTTCTTT
V gene: TRBV28; J gene: TRBJ1-2; clone size: once; D gene: .; CDR3 protein: CASSFSRSGYTF; CDR3 DNA: TGTGCCAGCAGTTTCTCCCGCTCTGGCTACACCTTC
V gene: TRBV25-1; J gene: TRBJ2-7; clone size: .; D gene: TRBD1; CDR3 protein: CASSRTGGTYEQYF; CDR3 DNA: TGTGCCAGCAGTCGGACAGGGGGCACATACGAGCAGTACTTC
V gene: TRBV5-1; J gene: TRBJ2-3; clone size: .; D gene: TRBD2; CDR3 protein: CASSWGGGAGTDTQYF; CDR3 DNA: TGCGCCAGCAGCTGGGGGGGTGGAGCTGGCACAGATACGCAGTATTTT
V gene: TRBV5-4; J gene: TRBJ2-3; clone size: .; D gene: .; CDR3 protein: CASSLGTWGVLDTQYF; CDR3 DNA: TGTGCCAGCAGCTTGGGGACGTGGGGGGTGTTAGATACGCAGTATTTT
V gene: TRBV5-4; J gene: TRBJ2-7; clone size: .; D gene: TRBD2; CDR3 protein: CASSSGTSLAGGAYEQYF; CDR3 DNA: TGTGCCAGCAGCTCGGGGACATCACTAGCGGGAGGCGCCTACGAGCAGTACTTC
V gene: TRBV6-5; J gene: TRBJ1-5; clone size: .; D gene: .; CDR3 protein: CASSQRRDQPQHF; CDR3 DNA: TGTGCCAGCAGTCAAAGGAGGGATCAGCCCCAGCATTTT
V gene: TRBV10-3; J gene: TRBJ1-1; clone size: .; D gene: .; CDR3 protein: CAISEPGTKTEAFF; CDR3 DNA: TGTGCCATCAGTGAGCCAGGTACAAAGACTGAAGCTTTCTTT
V gene: TRBV15; J gene: TRBJ1-1; clone size: .; D gene: .; CDR3 protein: CATSRLSGTEAFF; CDR3 DNA: TGTGCCACCAGCAGGCTATCTGGCACTGAAGCTTTCTTT
V gene: TRBV6-5; J gene: TRBJ1-5; clone size: few; D gene: .; CDR3 protein: CASRRSRIQPQHF; CDR3 DNA: TGTGCCAGCAGGAGATCCCGAATCCAGCCCCAGCATTTT
V gene: TRBV9; J gene: TRBJ2-5; clone size: .; D gene: .; CDR3 protein: CASSVLGAETQYF; CDR3 DNA: TGTGCCAGCAGCGTATTGGGTGCCGAGACCCAGTACTTC
V gene: TRBV11-2; J gene: TRBJ1-2; clone size: .; D gene: .; CDR3 protein: CASYHQGGDGYTF; CDR3 DNA: TGTGCCAGCTATCATCAGGGAGGTGATGGCTACACCTTC
V gene: TRBV6-4; J gene: TRBJ2-1; clone size: .; D gene: TRBD2; CDR3 protein: CASSDLTSGEQFF; CDR3 DNA: TGTGCCAGCAGTGACTTGACTAGCGGTGAGCAGTTCTTC
V gene: TRBV15; J gene: TRBJ1-5; clone size: .; D gene: .; CDR3 protein: CATSSGAGLGQPQHF; CDR3 DNA: TGTGCCACCAGCAGCGGTGCAGGCCTTGGGCAGCCCCAGCATTTT
V gene: TRBV19; J gene: TRBJ2-1; clone size: .; D gene: .; CDR3 protein: CASTKGGPRGNEQFF; CDR3 DNA: TGTGCCAGTACAAAGGGGGGGCCCAGGGGCAATGAGCAGTTCTTC
V gene: TRBV4-1; J gene: TRBJ2-3; clone size: .; D gene: .; CDR3 protein: CASTTGRTDTQYF; CDR3 DNA: TGCGCCAGCACGACAGGGAGGACAGATACGCAGTATTTT
V gene: TRBV7-9; J gene: TRBJ2-2; clone size: .; D gene: .; CDR3 protein: CASSPRVGGAGELFF; CDR3 DNA: TGTGCCAGCAGCCCCAGGGTGGGCGGCGCCGGGGAGCTGTTTTTT
V gene: TRBV7-2; J gene: TRBJ1-1; clone size: .; D gene: .; CDR3 protein: CASSPWLLNTEAFF; CDR3 DNA: TGTGCCAGCAGCCCCTGGTTATTGAACACTGAAGCTTTCTTT
V gene: TRBV4-3; J gene: TRBJ2-7; clone size: .; D gene: TRBD2; CDR3 protein: CASSQDILAGVFEQYF; CDR3 DNA: TGCGCCAGCAGCCAAGATATTCTAGCGGGAGTTTTCGAGCAGTACTTC
V gene: TRBV6-6; J gene: TRBJ1-5; clone size: .; D gene: .; CDR3 protein: CASTSRGGDNQPQHF; CDR3 DNA: TGTGCCAGCACCTCTCGTGGGGGTGACAATCAGCCCCAGCATTTT
V gene: TRBV6-6; J gene: TRBJ2-7; clone size: .; D gene: TRBD1; CDR3 protein: CASSYMTGGRDEQYF; CDR3 DNA: TGTGCCAGCAGTTACATGACAGGGGGCCGGGACGAGCAGTACTTC
V gene: TRBV28; J gene: TRBJ1-5; clone size: once; D gene: .; CDR3 protein: CASSLAREGQPQHF; CDR3 DNA: TGTGCCAGCAGTTTAGCCAGGGAGGGTCAGCCCCAGCATTTT
V gene: TRBV4-2; J gene: TRBJ2-5; clone size: .; D gene: TRBD2; CDR3 protein: CASSPGTSGRAGETQYF; CDR3 DNA: TGTGCCAGCAGCCCCGGGACTAGCGGGAGGGCCGGAGAGACCCAGTACTTC
V gene: TRBV6-1; J gene: TRBJ2-5; clone size: .; D gene: TRBD2; CDR3 protein: CASRLAGGQETQYF; CDR3 DNA: TGTGCCAGCAGGTTAGCGGGGGGACAAGAGACCCAGTACTTC
V gene: TRBV4-1; J gene: TRBJ2-1; clone size: few; D gene: .; CDR3 protein: CASSPGYNEQFF; CDR3 DNA: TGCGCCAGCAGCCCCGGTTACAATGAGCAGTTCTTC
V gene: TRBV7-9; J gene: TRBJ2-4; clone size: .; D gene: .; CDR3 protein: CASSRFETAVKNIQYF; CDR3 DNA: TGTGCCAGCAGCCGGTTTGAGACAGCTGTTAAAAACATTCAGTACTTC
V gene: TRBV14; J gene: TRBJ2-7; clone size: .; D gene: .; CDR3 protein: CASSRSYEQYF; CDR3 DNA: TGTGCCAGCAGCCGCTCCTACGAGCAGTACTTC
V gene: TRBV6-5; J gene: TRBJ1-3; clone size: .; D gene: TRBD1; CDR3 protein: CASSWTGSNTIYF; CDR3 DNA: TGTGCCAGCAGTTGGACAGGGAGCAACACCATATATTTT